This T cell receptor beta chain was recorded in a study of cytomegalovirus exposure and HLA in healthy donors. Findings of the study overall: Overall, around 160 TCR beta chains were annotated as cytomegalovirus-associated. Later analysis showed most CMV-associated TCR beta chains appearing HLA-restricted.

PCR used 60 Vbeta primers and 13 Jbeta primers. Generated by immunoSEQ multiplex PCR, the TCRdb table keeps only in-frame clones and is missing some. The sample holds some 100,000 clones; around 83% are singletons and the top ten take less than 5%. On this clone: As yet, its antigen is unknown.

Trimming left V 8 bases short and J 0 bases short, with 11 bases between. CDR1 and CDR2 (germline): ENHRY, SYGVKD. The CDR3 sequence is 14 residues long. V is TRBV10-3 and J is TRBJ2-1; TRBD2 is a possible D gene (6 bases). The receptor was isolated from a man aged 25-40 years in good health and CMV-seronegative. Source material: PBMCs. The DNA of the CDR3 is TGTGCCATCGGAGGGGTAGGCTCCTACAATGAGCAGTTCTTC. Its translation is CAIGGVGSYNEQFF.